Below, 21 T cell receptor beta chains from the same sample are listed, as sequenced in a study of naive and memory T cell subsets. Two oligonucleotides, mixed equimolar, formed the beta constant-region primer covering TRBC1 and TRBC2. Four rounds of PCR amplified the ligated cDNA using nested alpha and beta constant-region primers plus SP2. TCRdb re-derived calls from the UMI-ligation and nested PCR reads in MiXCR, one entry per CDR3 protein. This repertoire shows around 110,000 distinct CDR3 sequences, roughly 32% found once; its top ten account for 0.9%. The sequenced material came from central memory CD4+ T cells from blood. The source is a human donor in good health.

This clonotype showed up just a few times. The V and J genes are TRBV12-3 or TRBV12-4 and TRBJ1-1; D gene unclear. The V and J ends lost 2 bases and 5 bases respectively, with 6 bases between them. This CDR3 comprises 12 residues. CDR3 DNA sequence: TGTGCCAGCAGTTTAAAGTTTACTGAAGCTTTCTTT. It specifies CASSLKFTEAFF.

In this sample, this clonotype turned up a few times. CDR3 sequence reads: CASRGDRGVHEQYF. CDR3 DNA: TGTGCCAGCAGGGGGGACAGGGGAGTCCACGAGCAGTACTTC. The chain combines TRBV28 with TRBJ2-7, with 10 bases lining up with TRBD1. The ends lost 6 bases at V and 5 bases at J; junction bases unmatched: 7. The CDR3 spans 14 residues. Germline V gene data show CDR1 as MDHEN and CDR2 as SYDVKM.

The table lists this clonotype with a count of one. The chain carries TRBV11-2 and TRBJ2-1; TRBD2 matches at 7 bases. V lost 5 bases, J lost 2 bases, and 9 bases stayed unmatched. Germline V gives CDR1 SGHAT, CDR2 FQNNGV. CDR3 length: 16 amino acids. The CDR3 sequence: CASSVGSGLPYNEQFF. CDR3 coding DNA: TGTGCCAGCAGCGTAGGCTCGGGACTACCCTACAATGAGCAGTTCTTC.

The rearrangement uses TRBV7-2 and TRBJ2-5, with TRBD1 as a possible D gene (6 bases). This CDR3 region has 14 residues. The V and J ends lost 4 bases and 2 bases respectively, with 11 bases between them. Per the germline V gene, CDR1 is SGHTA and CDR2 is FQGNSA. Here the CDR3 reads CASSYDRLQETQYF. Here the CDR3 DNA reads TGTGCCAGCAGCTACGACAGGCTACAAGAGACCCAGTACTTC.

In this sample, this clonotype turned up many times. The chain joins TRBV29-1 to TRBJ2-7; D uncertain. In germline, CDR1 is SQVTM, CDR2 ANQGSEA. This CDR3 has 9 amino acids. V gave up 7 bases and J gave up 7 bases, with 8 bases separating them. In DNA, the CDR3 is TGCAGCGGGAGAGGTGAGCAGTACTTC. This gives the protein CSGRGEQYF.

This clonotype showed up many times. V and J are TRBV7-9 and TRBJ1-6, with 7 nucleotides matching TRBD1. The V gene's germline CDR1 is SEHNR and CDR2 FQNEAQ (reference sequence). The CDR3 runs to 15 residues. With 1 base clipped from V and 5 bases from J, the junction kept 2 bases outside the gene matches. The CDR3 nucleotides read TGTGCCAGCAGCTTAGGGGACAGCCATAATTCACCCCTCCACTTT. This sequence encodes CASSLGDSHNSPLHF.

The V and J genes are TRBV20-1 and TRBJ2-7; no firm D call. From germline, CDR1 is DFQATT and CDR2 SNEGSKA (reference sequence). V was pared by 3 bases and J by 4 bases, with 7 bases between. CDR3 length: 11 residues. The CDR3 coding sequence is TGCAGTGCTAGTCATGGGTACGAGCAGTACTTC. Its translation is CSASHGYEQYF.

The V call is TRBV7-6, the J call TRBJ2-2; D gene uncertain. Trimming took 4 bases from V and 0 from J, leaving 6 bases between them. This CDR3 spans 14 amino acids. CDR1 and CDR2 (germline): SGHVS, FNYEAQ. The DNA of the CDR3 is TGTGCCAGCAGCTCAACAACGAACACCGGGGAGCTGTTTTTT. It encodes CASSSTTNTGELFF.

The V gene is TRBV4-2, the J gene TRBJ2-7, with 11 bases identical to TRBD2. This CDR3 comprises 15 residues. The germline V gene encodes CDR1 LGHNA and CDR2 YNFKEQ. J was trimmed by 4 bases and V by 0 bases; bases with no gene match: 2. In DNA, the CDR3 is TGTGCCAGCAGCCAAGAAGGGACTAGCGGATACGAGCAGTACTTC. This gives the protein CASSQEGTSGYEQYF.

The CDR3 spells CASSLAIMLETQYF. DNA for the CDR3: TGTGCCAGCAGCTTAGCCATTATGTTAGAGACCCAGTACTTC. V gene TRBV7-2 combines with J gene TRBJ2-5; D unresolved. In germline, CDR1 is SGHTA, CDR2 FQGNSA. Trimming took 0 bases from V and 4 from J, leaving 9 bases between them. This CDR3 region has 14 residues.

The chain carries TRBV11-2 and TRBJ2-5, with D perhaps TRBD2 (5 bases). The germline V gene encodes CDR1 SGHAT and CDR2 FQNNGV. The CDR3 covers 14 residues. With 5 bases removed from V and 2 bases from J, the gap between germline ends came to 12 bases. Here the CDR3 reads CASSPSPGQETQYF. CDR3 nucleotides: TGTGCCAGCAGCCCCTCCCCGGGGCAAGAGACCCAGTACTTC.

The chain combines TRBV4-3 with TRBJ1-4; no definite D call. Germline CDR1 is LGHNA and CDR2 is YSLEER. The CDR3 has 16 amino acids. With 0 bases removed from V and 0 bases from J, the gap between germline ends came to 8 bases. The CDR3 is CASSQDYGATNEKLFF. CDR3 DNA: TGCGCCAGCAGCCAAGATTACGGTGCAACTAATGAAAAACTGTTTTTT.

This clonotype was counted only a few times. This chain connects TRBV19 to TRBJ2-6; 9 nucleotides line up with TRBD1. Germline CDR1 and CDR2: LNHDA and SQIVND (reference sequence). This CDR3 spans 18 amino acids. V shed 3 bases, J shed 2 bases, and the junction held 8 bases outside the gene matches. CDR3 DNA sequence: TGTGCCAGTAGTATGGGGGGACAGGGCTTTGCTGGGGCCAACGTCCTGACTTTC. Its translation is CASSMGGQGFAGANVLTF.

J is TRBJ2-1 and V is TRBV12-5; 10 nucleotides agree with TRBD2. From germline, CDR1 is LGHNT and CDR2 FRNRAP. The junction had 7 bases not matched to a gene; V was cut back by 4 bases and J by 7 bases. CDR3 size: 15 residues. The DNA for the CDR3 is TGTGCTAGTGGTTCGTCTAGCGGGAGTTTAAATGAGCAGTTCTTC. This codes for CASGSSSGSLNEQFF. Full variable domain (outside the CDR3, taken from reference TRBV12-5 and TRBJ2-1): DARVTQTPRHKVTEMGQEVTMRCQPILGHNTVFWYRQTMMQGLELLAYFRNRAPLDDSGMPKDRFSAEMPDATLATLKIQPSEPRDSAVYFCASGSSSGSLNEQFFGPGTRLTVL.

This clonotype showed up just a few times. This chain uses TRBV5-1 with TRBJ2-1; 9 bases agree with TRBD2. In germline, CDR1 is SGHRS, CDR2 YFSETQ. V shed 2 bases and J 8 bases; nucleotides not matched to a gene: 5. The CDR3 is 14 amino acids. The CDR3: CASSFGGRAYEQFF. The CDR3 DNA is TGCGCCAGCAGCTTTGGCGGGAGGGCCTATGAGCAGTTCTTC.

The gene calls are TRBV7-3 and TRBJ2-1; 10 bases are shared with TRBD1. The germline CDR1 and CDR2 sequences are SGHTA and FQGTGA. V shed 5 bases, J shed 9 bases, and the junction held 10 bases outside the gene matches. CDR3 size: 15 residues. CDR3 sequence (DNA): TGTGCCAGCAGCCCTCGGACAGGGGGGGTTAGTGAGCAGTTCTTC. Protein product: CASSPRTGGVSEQFF.

V is TRBV20-1 and J is TRBJ2-7; TRBD1 matches 9 bases. The CDR3 loop spans 14 amino acids. The V gene's germline CDR1 is DFQATT and CDR2 SNEGSKA (reference sequence). Trimming took 6 bases from V and 7 from J; bases not matched to a gene: 13. The CDR3 DNA follows: TGCAGTGCGGAAGTACAGGGGGCCCTTACAGAGCAGTACTTC. This gives the protein CSAEVQGALTEQYF.

The V call is TRBV28, the J call TRBJ1-2, with D perhaps matching TRBD1 (5 bases). The germline gives CDR1 MDHEN, CDR2 SYDVKM. This CDR3 region has 15 residues. V was trimmed by 2 bases and J by 3 bases, leaving 13 bases between them. Here the CDR3 reads CASSLEAGTYYGYTF. DNA of the CDR3: TGTGCCAGCAGTTTAGAAGCAGGGACCTACTATGGCTACACCTTC.

The rearrangement links TRBV28 to TRBJ1-6, with no clear D. Germline V gives CDR1 MDHEN, CDR2 SYDVKM. The ends were cut back, 5 bases at V and 9 bases at J, with 14 bases in the middle. The CDR3 consists of 14 residues. The CDR3 loop reads CASSPPVGSSPLHF. The CDR3 region has the DNA TGTGCCAGCAGTCCACCGGTCGGATCTTCACCCCTCCACTTT.

The gene calls are TRBV24-1 and TRBJ2-7, with TRBD1 identical over 9 bases. This CDR3 spans 15 amino acids. CDR1 KGHDR and CDR2 SFDVKD come from the germline V gene. V trimming: 2 bases; J trimming: 7 bases; junction bases outside the gene matches: 8. CDR3: CATSDSGTGSREQYF. CDR3 DNA sequence: TGTGCCACCAGTGATTCCGGGACAGGGTCTCGGGAGCAGTACTTC.

This clonotype came up many times. The chain combines TRBV10-3 with TRBJ1-5; TRBD1 is a possible D gene (5 bases). The ends were cut back, 8 bases at V and 4 bases at J, with 15 bases in the middle. The CDR3 length is 14 residues. Germline V gene lookup returns CDR1 ENHRY and CDR2 SYGVKD. CDR3 region: CAISAGSENQPQHF. CDR3 coding DNA: TGTGCCATCTCGGCAGGGAGCGAAAATCAGCCCCAGCATTTT.